This T cell receptor (beta chain) is drawn from a study of blood T cells in healthy people across ages (dated by TCRdb to the mid-2010s). Some background on the complete study: In model experiments, template switching captured roughly one uniquely barcoded TCR beta cDNA molecule for every two T cells. To track age-related changes in TCR beta repertoire diversity, the study relied on deep sequencing normalized with unique cDNA molecular identifiers. Four age groups were formed from the donors: young (average approximately 15 years), middle-aged (around 40), aged (under 70) and long-lived (about 80). For two donors (one aged 18 to 30 and one aged 80 or older), the study analyzed two additional independent replicas of 1 million unique cDNA reads from the same blood draw. The study at large found these results: Since profiling was done on bulk unsorted PBMCs, naive and antigen-experienced compartments could not be conclusively compared. Estimates of total diversity based on one million sequenced T cells were considered lower bounds and underestimates. Compared with the aged group, more naive CD4+ T cells, fewer expanded clones and increased TCR diversity were shown by the long-lived group, suggesting age selection. Observed TCR beta diversity correlated strongly with the percentage of naive T cells measured by flow cytometry. The CMV infection status of donors was not known, potentially confounding age-related changes in expanded clonotypes. As age increased, observed TCR beta diversity per million T cells dropped in a roughly linear way, and a significant reduction was already evident by age 40.

Libraries were prepared through 5' RACE. These reads were obtained on an Illumina HiSeq 2500. A second PCR of roughly 6 to 12 cycles was run with a J-beta primer mix and a sample-barcoded 5' primer. A template-switch 5' adaptor carrying 12 random nucleotides introduced a unique molecular identifier onto each TCR beta cDNA molecule. Each sample yielded at least 2.5 million CDR3-containing paired-end reads. All of the RNA was converted into first-strand cDNA using the Mint cDNA synthesis kit, with a TRBC-specific oligonucleotide serving as the primer. After uracil-DNA glycosylase treatment, a first 18-cycle PCR used universal primers M1SS and BC2_uni_R on all cDNA. As for the original processing: Each sample was normalized by randomly selecting 1 million high-quality reads, each carrying a distinct molecular identifier. Instead of being binned into consensus sequences, reads with shared molecular identifiers were discarded. MiTCR, run with a Q25 quality threshold and the strictest error-elimination algorithm, handled CDR3 identification, clonotype clustering and error correction. A nonparametric unseen species model with Euler transformation was used to estimate lower-bound total TCR beta diversity. TCRdb took the public reads, trimmed them with fastp at Q25, ran MiXCR for clone calling and kept in-frame beta chains. Rows with one shared CDR3 protein collapse into an entry with the most common genes and DNA. TCRdb assigned the V and J calls; the authors' analysis was not used. Present in this sample are roughly 800,000 distinct CDR3 sequences, 20% to 25% of which were seen just once. The top ten constitute under 4.5% of the sample.

As to this clonotype: Which antigen it targets is not known. The sample holds no much larger clone one base away, and base qualities are not on file.

CDR1 SGDLS and CDR2 YYNGEE are derived from the germline V gene. The CDR3 spans 15 residues, from the cysteine through the phenylalanine. CDR3 DNA is the only sequence kept; it has 45 bases, read in frame from the first base. At the junction V is shortened by 4 bases and J by 9 bases; bases outside the gene matches: 6. Systemically healthy Caucasian individuals from Russia, 39 in total and aged 6 to 90 years, were included as donors. Ten milliliters of peripheral blood were drawn from each donor into EDTA-treated Vacutainer tubes. PBMCs were isolated by Ficoll-Paque density-gradient centrifugation, with at least 6.5 million obtained per sample. Trizol reagent was used to extract total RNA from the PBMCs, yielding at least 5 micrograms per sample. For every donor, flow cytometry on a PBMC aliquot measured the percentage of naive CD45RAhigh/CD27high T cells. This same sample was also taken into another study, of T cells of mothers and their children. Looking at the second paper: Nine systemically healthy Caucasian individuals served as donors, namely three mothers together with their six children. cDNA synthesis consumed the entire amount of extracted RNA, loaded at about 1.5 ug RNA in each 15 ul reaction. In the second PCR, the M1S primer introduced both the sample barcodes and 2-4 random nucleotides. More than 8 million TCR beta CDR3 reads were obtained from each mother, and some 3.2 million reads were obtained from each child. Thymic selection similarly shapes TCR recombination output in related and unrelated pairs, with minor effect from inherited differences. Related mother-child pairs always showed normalized repertoire overlap that was slightly higher than in unrelated mother-child pairs, though the difference was never significant. With a sensitivity of about 100 clones per million clonotypes, no persistent microchimeric T cell clones were detected. To look for features that set related mother-child pairs apart from unrelated individuals, the researchers ran deep NGS to compare the TCR beta repertoires of mothers and children. On average, the children were roughly 11 +/- 4 years old, while the mothers were about 40 +/- 4 years old. After adapter ligation was performed with NEBNext reagents, the libraries were sequenced on an Illumina HiSeq 2000 with 100+100 nt paired-end reads. To prevent cross-contamination, the mother and child libraries were prepared a month apart and were sequenced in separate runs. For each donor, somewhere between about 500,000 and 2,000,000 distinct TCR beta clonotypes were identified. Naive TCR beta clonotypes were estimated from low-frequency clonotypes matched to each donor's FACS-determined naive share, without sorting.

The chain is assembled from TRBV9 and TRBJ2-1, and TRBD2 aligns with 14 junction nucleotides. This clonotype originated in a boy aged 10-17 years in good health. Material for sequencing was blood. Here the CDR3 is given as CASSLTSGGAGEQFF. The DNA reads TGTGCCAGCAGCCTGACTAGCGGGGGGGCCGGTGAGCAGTTCTTC.